These 16 T cell receptor beta chains were all obtained from the same sample, sequenced in a study of shared clonotypes between healthy human individuals. Generated by immunoSEQ multiplex PCR, the TCRdb table keeps only in-frame clones and is missing some. The sample records roughly 380,000 clones, just over 95% being singletons. Sequencing used memory CD8+ T cells sorted from blood. Subset given: CD45RO+ cells pooled with CCR7-negative TemRA cells. These receptors were obtained from a man aged 30 to 39 in good health.

V and J are TRBV4-2 and TRBJ2-5, with D hard to call. The CDR3 contains 16 residues. Germline loops: CDR1 LGHNA, CDR2 YNFKEQ. With 0 bases removed from V and 5 bases from J, the gap between germline ends came to 16 bases. The CDR3 region has the DNA TGTGCCAGCAGCCAAGAAACCGTCAGTGGTTGGGAGACCCAGTACTTC. Protein sequence: CASSQETVSGWETQYF.

With regard to this clone: Additional DNA sequences in this sample encode the identical CDR3. The gene calls are TRBV28 and TRBJ1-2, with D perhaps TRBD1 (6 bases). The CDR3 has 12 amino acids. The V end lost 2 bases, the J end lost 5 bases, and 6 bases lay between the germline ends. In germline, CDR1 is MDHEN, CDR2 SYDVKM. The CDR3 sequence: CASSLQGYGYTF. In DNA form, the CDR3 reads TGTGCCAGCAGTTTACAGGGGTATGGCTACACCTTC.

J is TRBJ2-1 and V is TRBV13, with TRBD1 matching 7 bases. CDR1 and CDR2 (germline): PRHDT, FYEKMQ (reference sequence). The CDR3 is 15 residues long. With V trimmed by 3 bases and J by 0 bases, 2 bases remained unmatched. CDR3 sequence: CASSFPGGSYNEQFF. The CDR3 DNA is TGTGCCAGCAGCTTCCCAGGGGGCTCCTACAATGAGCAGTTCTTC.

The chain joins TRBV5-1 to TRBJ2-2; 7 bases line up with TRBD1. Germline CDR1 is SGHRS and CDR2 is YFSETQ. V gave up 0 bases and J gave up 1 base; unmatched junction bases: 3. The CDR3 contains 16 residues. DNA for the CDR3: TGCGCCAGCAGCTTGGAAGGGGGCGGGAACACCGGGGAGCTGTTTTTT. Translation: CASSLEGGGNTGELFF.

This clone was picked up one time. The chain has TRBV11-2 and TRBJ2-7; 10 nucleotides line up with TRBD2. The CDR3 loop spans 15 amino acids. The ends lost 5 bases at V and 0 bases at J; junction bases unmatched: 4. Germline V CDR1 and CDR2: SGHAT, FQNNGV. The CDR3 sequence is CASSQGLALSYEQYF. The CDR3 region has the DNA TGTGCCAGCAGCCAGGGACTAGCGCTCTCCTACGAGCAGTACTTC.

The rearrangement uses TRBV28 and TRBJ1-4; 11 bases fit TRBD1. Germline V CDR1 and CDR2: MDHEN, SYDVKM. V trimming: 1 base; J trimming: 6 bases; junction bases outside the gene matches: 4. The CDR3 extends over 16 amino acids. CDR3 nucleotides: TGTGCCAGCAGTTTATCCCCGGGACAGGGGGATGAAAAACTGTTTTTT. Translated: CASSLSPGQGDEKLFF.

The chain couples TRBV18 to TRBJ2-1, with a possible D match to TRBD2 (5 bases). The CDR3 extends over 17 amino acids. The germline CDR1 and CDR2 sequences are KGHSH and LQKENI. Trimming took off 3 bases at V and 9 bases at J, with 24 bases between the two ends. CDR3 DNA: TGTGCCAGCTCACCCACGCGCCTAGCAGGTATCACGGGTGAGCAGTTCTTC. As protein: CASSPTRLAGITGEQFF.

The chain carries TRBV6-5 and TRBJ2-5; either TRBD1 or TRBD2 may fit D (5 bases each). This CDR3 region has 14 residues. V lost 4 bases to trimming and J lost 0 bases, with 9 bases between them. Germline V gives CDR1 MNHEY, CDR2 SVGAGI. The CDR3 protein is CASSSPGHQETQYF. CDR3 coding DNA: TGTGCCAGCAGTTCCCCGGGGCACCAAGAGACCCAGTACTTC.

The V gene is TRBV2, the J gene TRBJ1-3; D is unresolved. The germline V and J ends were trimmed by 0 bases and 2 bases, with 11 bases remaining between them. The CDR3 spans 16 residues. In germline, CDR1 is SNHLY, CDR2 FYNNEI. CDR3 nucleotides: TGTGCCAGCAGTGAAGCGCTTTGGCCTACTGGAAACACCATATATTTT. Translated, it gives CASSEALWPTGNTIYF.

This chain joins TRBV9 and TRBJ1-2; TRBD1 matches at 8 bases. From germline, CDR1 is SGDLS and CDR2 YYNGEE. The ends lost 3 bases at V and 0 bases at J; junction bases unmatched: 1. The CDR3 sequence is 14 residues long. The CDR3 loop is CASSAQGANYGYTF. The CDR3 nucleotides are TGTGCCAGCAGCGCACAGGGGGCTAACTATGGCTACACCTTC.

The chain combines TRBV9 with TRBJ1-3; D gene ambiguous. This CDR3 region has 16 residues. CDR1 and CDR2 (germline): SGDLS, YYNGEE. V was clipped by 4 bases and J by 0 bases, with 14 bases between them. The CDR3 spells CASSIRGTLSGNTIYF. In DNA form, the CDR3 reads TGTGCCAGCAGCATCCGGGGTACACTCTCTGGAAACACCATATATTTT.

The V call is TRBV5-6, the J call TRBJ1-3, with 7 bases aligning to TRBD1. After removal of 4 bases from V and 4 bases from J, the junction contained 8 bases not matched to a gene. Germline V gene data show CDR1 as SGHDT and CDR2 as YYEEEE. The CDR3 sequence is 15 residues long. In DNA form, the CDR3 reads TGTGCCAGCAGCATATCAGGGGGTACCGGAAACACCATATATTTT. Residues: CASSISGGTGNTIYF.

The chain uses TRBV4-1 and TRBJ2-3; 9 bases match TRBD2. CDR3 length: 14 amino acids. The trim removed 4 bases at V and 5 bases at J, leaving 4 bases unmatched. Germline assignment: CDR1 MGHRA and CDR2 YSYEKL. The CDR3, as DNA: TGCGCCAGCAGCCTAGCGGGAGTGGTAGATACGCAGTATTTT. Translating gives CASSLAGVVDTQYF.

This chain connects TRBV5-6 to TRBJ2-3; D call uncertain. Germline-derived CDR1 and CDR2 are SGHDT and YYEEEE. The CDR3 totals 16 residues. With 0 bases removed from V and 4 bases from J, the gap between germline ends came to 15 bases. The CDR3 loop is CASSLAPPVLADTQYF. The CDR3 DNA reads as TGTGCCAGCAGCTTGGCTCCACCGGTACTGGCAGATACGCAGTATTTT.

The V and J genes are TRBV28 and TRBJ2-7, with a weak D call TRBD1 (5 bases). With 2 bases removed from V and 4 bases from J, the gap between germline ends came to 6 bases. The CDR3 extends over 12 amino acids. Germline CDR1 is MDHEN and CDR2 is SYDVKM. Here the CDR3 DNA reads TGTGCCAGCAGTTTACCAGGGTACGAGCAGTACTTC. Protein: CASSLPGYEQYF.

The V and J genes are TRBV5-1 and TRBJ1-5; D is ambiguous. Germline CDR1 is SGHRS and CDR2 is YFSETQ. The CDR3 is made up of 14 amino acids. The ends were cut back, 0 bases at V and 0 bases at J, with 4 bases in the middle. The CDR3 nucleotides are TGCGCCAGCAGCTTGGATAGTAGCAATCAGCCCCAGCATTTT. Translated, it gives CASSLDSSNQPQHF.